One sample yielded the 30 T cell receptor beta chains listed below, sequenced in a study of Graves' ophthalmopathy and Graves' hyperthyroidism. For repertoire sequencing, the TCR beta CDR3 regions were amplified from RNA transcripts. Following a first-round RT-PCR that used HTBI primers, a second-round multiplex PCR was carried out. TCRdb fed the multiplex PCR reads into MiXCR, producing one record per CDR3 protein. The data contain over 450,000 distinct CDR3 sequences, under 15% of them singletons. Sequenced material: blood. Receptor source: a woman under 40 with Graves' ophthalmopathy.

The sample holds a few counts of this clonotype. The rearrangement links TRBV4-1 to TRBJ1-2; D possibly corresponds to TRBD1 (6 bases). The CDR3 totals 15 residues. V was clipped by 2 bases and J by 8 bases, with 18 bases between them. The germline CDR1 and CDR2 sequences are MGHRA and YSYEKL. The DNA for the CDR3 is TGCGCCAGCAGCCAAACCCGGGACATCAACTGGGGCTACACCTTC. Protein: CASSQTRDINWGYTF.

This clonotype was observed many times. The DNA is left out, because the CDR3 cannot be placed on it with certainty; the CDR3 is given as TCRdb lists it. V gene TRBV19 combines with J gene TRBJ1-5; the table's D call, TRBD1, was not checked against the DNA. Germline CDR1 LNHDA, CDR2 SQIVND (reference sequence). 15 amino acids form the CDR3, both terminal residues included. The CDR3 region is CASMTSGQTNQPQHF.

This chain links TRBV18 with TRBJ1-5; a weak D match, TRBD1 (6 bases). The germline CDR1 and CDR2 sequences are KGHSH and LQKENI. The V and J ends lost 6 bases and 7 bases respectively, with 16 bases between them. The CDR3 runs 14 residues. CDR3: CASSRQDVRQPQHF. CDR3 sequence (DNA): TGTGCCAGCTCCAGACAGGATGTTAGGCAGCCCCAGCATTTT. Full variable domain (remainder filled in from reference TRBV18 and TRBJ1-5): NAGVMQNPRHLVRRRGQEARLRCSPMKGHSHVYWYRQLPEEGLKFMVYLQKENIIDESGMPKERFSAEFPKEGPSILRIQQVVRGDSAAYFCASSRQDVRQPQHFGDGTRLSIL.

This CDR3 is CASHQRGRGTGELFF. For the CDR3, the DNA is TGTGCCAGCCACCAGAGGGGGCGCGGCACCGGGGAGCTGTTTTTT. The genes are TRBV3-1 and TRBJ2-2; 7 nucleotides agree with TRBD1. With 8 bases clipped from V and 4 bases from J, the junction kept 10 bases outside the gene matches. CDR1 and CDR2 from the germline V gene are LGHDT and YNNKEL (reference sequence). This CDR3 comprises 15 residues.

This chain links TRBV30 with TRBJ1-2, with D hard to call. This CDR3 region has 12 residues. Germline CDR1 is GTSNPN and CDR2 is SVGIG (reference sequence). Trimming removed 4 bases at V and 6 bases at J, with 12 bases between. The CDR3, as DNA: TGTGCCTGGACCGGCTGGGCCGATGGCTACACCTTC. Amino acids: CAWTGWADGYTF.

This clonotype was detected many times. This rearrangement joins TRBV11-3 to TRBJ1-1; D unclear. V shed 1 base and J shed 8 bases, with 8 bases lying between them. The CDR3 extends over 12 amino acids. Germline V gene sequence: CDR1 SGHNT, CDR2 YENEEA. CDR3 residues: CASSLGGREAFF. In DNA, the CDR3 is TGTGCCAGCAGCTTAGGCGGCAGGGAAGCTTTCTTT. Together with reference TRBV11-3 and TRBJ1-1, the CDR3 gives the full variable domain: EAGVVQSPRYKIIEKKQPVAFWCNPISGHNTLYWYLQNLGQGPELLIRYENEEAVDDSQLPKDRFSAERLKGVDSTLKIQPAELGDSAVYLCASSLGGREAFFGQGTRLTVV.

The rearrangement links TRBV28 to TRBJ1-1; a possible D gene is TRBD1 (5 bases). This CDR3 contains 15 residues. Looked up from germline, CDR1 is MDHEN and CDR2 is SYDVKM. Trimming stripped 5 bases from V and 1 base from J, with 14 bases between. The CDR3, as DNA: TGTGCCAGCAGTCCCGATGCGAGGGGGAACACTGAAGCTTTCTTT. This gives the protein CASSPDARGNTEAFF. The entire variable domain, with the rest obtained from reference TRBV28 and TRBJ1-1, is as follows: DVKVTQSSRYLVKRTGEKVFLECVQDMDHENMFWYRQDPGLGLRLIYFSYDVKMKEKGDIPEGYSVSREKKERFSLILESASTNQTSMYLCASSPDARGNTEAFFGQGTRLTVV.

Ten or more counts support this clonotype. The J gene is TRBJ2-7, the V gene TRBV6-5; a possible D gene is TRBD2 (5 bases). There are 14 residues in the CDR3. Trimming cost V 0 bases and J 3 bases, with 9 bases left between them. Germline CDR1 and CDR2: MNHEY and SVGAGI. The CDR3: CASSYSWSGYEQYF. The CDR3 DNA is TGTGCCAGCAGTTACTCGTGGAGCGGCTACGAGCAGTACTTC.

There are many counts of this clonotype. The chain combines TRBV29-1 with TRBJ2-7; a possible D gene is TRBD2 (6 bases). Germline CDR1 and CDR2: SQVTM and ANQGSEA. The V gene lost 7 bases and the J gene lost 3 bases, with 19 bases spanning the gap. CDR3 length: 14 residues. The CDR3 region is CSALGGSSYYEQYF. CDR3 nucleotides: TGCAGCGCCCTCGGGGGATCCTCCTACTACGAGCAGTACTTC.

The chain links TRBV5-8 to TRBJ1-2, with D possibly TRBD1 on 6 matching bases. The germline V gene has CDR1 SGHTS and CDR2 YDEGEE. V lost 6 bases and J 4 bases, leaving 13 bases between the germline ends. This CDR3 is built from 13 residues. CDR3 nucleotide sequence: TGTGCCAGCAACCCAGGGGCAAGCTATGGCTACACCTTC. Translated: CASNPGASYGYTF.

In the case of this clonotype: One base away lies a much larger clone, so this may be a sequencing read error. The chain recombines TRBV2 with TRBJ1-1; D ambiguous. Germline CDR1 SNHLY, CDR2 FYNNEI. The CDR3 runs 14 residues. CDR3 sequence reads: CASGDWVRNTEAFF. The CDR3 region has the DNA TGTGCCAGCGGTGACTGGGTTCGGAACACTGAAGCTTTCTTT. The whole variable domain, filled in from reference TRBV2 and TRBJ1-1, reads EPEVTQTPSHQVTQMGQEVILRCVPISNHLYFYWYRQILGQKVEFLVSFYNNEISEKSEIFDDQFSVERPDGSNFTLKIRSTKLEDSAMYFCASGDWVRNTEAFFGQGTRLTVV.

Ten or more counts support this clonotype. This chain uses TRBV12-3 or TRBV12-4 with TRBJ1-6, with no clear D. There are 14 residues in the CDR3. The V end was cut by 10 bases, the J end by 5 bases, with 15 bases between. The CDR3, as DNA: TGTGCCAACCGGAGAGGGCTTGATAATTCACCCCTCCACTTT. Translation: CANRRGLDNSPLHF.

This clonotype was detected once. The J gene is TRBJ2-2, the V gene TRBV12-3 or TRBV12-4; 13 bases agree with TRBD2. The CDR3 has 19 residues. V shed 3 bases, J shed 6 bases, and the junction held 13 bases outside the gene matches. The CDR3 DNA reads TGTGCCAGCAGTTTCGGAACAGGGGGCGGACTAGCGGGAGCCGGGGAGCTGTTTTTT. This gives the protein CASSFGTGGGLAGAGELFF.

In DNA, the CDR3 is TGCAGTGCTAGAGATGTTGAGCGGGGGATGGGGGAGCAGTACTTC. Protein: CSARDVERGMGEQYF. This chain connects TRBV20-1 to TRBJ2-7, with TRBD2 matching 8 bases. Germline V gene data show CDR1 as DFQATT and CDR2 as SNEGSKA (reference sequence). The CDR3 runs 15 residues. V shed 0 bases, J shed 7 bases, and the junction held 11 bases outside the gene matches.

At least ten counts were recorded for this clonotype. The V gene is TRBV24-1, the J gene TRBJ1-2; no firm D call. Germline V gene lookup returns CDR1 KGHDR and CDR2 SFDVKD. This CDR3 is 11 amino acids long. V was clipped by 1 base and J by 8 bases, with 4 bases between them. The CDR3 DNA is TGTGCCACCAGTGATTTTCTCGGCTACACCTTC. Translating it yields CATSDFLGYTF.

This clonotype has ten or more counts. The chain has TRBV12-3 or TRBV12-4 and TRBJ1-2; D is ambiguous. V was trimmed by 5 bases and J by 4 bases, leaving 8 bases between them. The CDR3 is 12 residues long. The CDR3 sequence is CASSRAFYGYTF. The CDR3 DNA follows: TGTGCCAGCAGTCGGGCCTTCTATGGCTACACCTTC.

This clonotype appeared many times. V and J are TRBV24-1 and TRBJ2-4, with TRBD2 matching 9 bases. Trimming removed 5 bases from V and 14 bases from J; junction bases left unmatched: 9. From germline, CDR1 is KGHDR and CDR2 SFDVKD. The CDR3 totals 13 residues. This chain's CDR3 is CATSGDLAGPKYF. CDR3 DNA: TGTGCCACCAGTGGGGATCTAGCGGGACCAAAGTACTTC.

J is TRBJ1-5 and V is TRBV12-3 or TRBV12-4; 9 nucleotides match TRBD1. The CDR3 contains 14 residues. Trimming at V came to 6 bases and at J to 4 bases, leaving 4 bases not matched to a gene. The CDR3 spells CASSRDRENQPQHF. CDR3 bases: TGTGCCAGCAGCAGGGACAGGGAAAATCAGCCCCAGCATTTT.

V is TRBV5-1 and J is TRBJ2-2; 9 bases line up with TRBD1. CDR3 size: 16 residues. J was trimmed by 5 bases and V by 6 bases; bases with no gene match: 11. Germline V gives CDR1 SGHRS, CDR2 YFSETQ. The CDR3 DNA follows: TGCGCCAGCACCCTTCCTACAGGGGGCGCGACCGGGGAGCTGTTTTTT. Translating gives CASTLPTGGATGELFF. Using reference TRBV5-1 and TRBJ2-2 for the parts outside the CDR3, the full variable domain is KAGVTQTPRYLIKTRGQQVTLSCSPISGHRSVSWYQQTPGQGLQFLFEYFSETQRNKGNFPGRFSGRQFSNSRSEMNVSTLELGDSALYLCASTLPTGGATGELFFGEGSRLTVL.

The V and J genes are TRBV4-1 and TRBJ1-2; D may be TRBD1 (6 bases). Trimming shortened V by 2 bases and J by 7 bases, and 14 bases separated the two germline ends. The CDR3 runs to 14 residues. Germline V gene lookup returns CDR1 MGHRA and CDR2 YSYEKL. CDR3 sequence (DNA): TGCGCCAGCAGCCAACCGGGGGGGCCGGGTGGCTACACCTTC. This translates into CASSQPGGPGGYTF.

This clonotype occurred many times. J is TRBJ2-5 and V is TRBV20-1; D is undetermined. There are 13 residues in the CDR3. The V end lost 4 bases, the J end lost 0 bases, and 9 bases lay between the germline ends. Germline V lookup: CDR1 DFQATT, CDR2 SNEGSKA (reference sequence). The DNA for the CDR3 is TGCAGTGCTAACACGGCTAACCAAGAGACCCAGTACTTC. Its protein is CSANTANQETQYF.

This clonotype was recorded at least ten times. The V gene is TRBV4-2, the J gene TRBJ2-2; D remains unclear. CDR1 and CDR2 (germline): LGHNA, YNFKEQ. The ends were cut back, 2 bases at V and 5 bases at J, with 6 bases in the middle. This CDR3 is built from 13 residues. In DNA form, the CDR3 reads TGTGCCAGCAGCCAATCTAGGACCGGGGAGCTGTTTTTT. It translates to CASSQSRTGELFF.

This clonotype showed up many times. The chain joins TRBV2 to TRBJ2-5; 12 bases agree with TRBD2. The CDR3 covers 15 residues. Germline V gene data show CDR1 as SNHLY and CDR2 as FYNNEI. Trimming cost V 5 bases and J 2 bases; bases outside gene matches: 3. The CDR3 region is CASSRTSGVQETQYF. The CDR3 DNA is TGTGCCAGCAGTAGGACTAGCGGGGTACAAGAGACCCAGTACTTC.

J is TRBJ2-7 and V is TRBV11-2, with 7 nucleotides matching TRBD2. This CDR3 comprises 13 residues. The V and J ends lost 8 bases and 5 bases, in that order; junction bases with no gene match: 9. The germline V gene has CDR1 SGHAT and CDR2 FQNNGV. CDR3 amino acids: CASQPGLNNEQYF. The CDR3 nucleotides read TGTGCCAGCCAGCCGGGACTAAATAACGAGCAGTACTTC.

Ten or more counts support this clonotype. The CDR3 nucleotides read TGTGCCAGCAGTCTTTACAGGGCCTACGAGCAGTACTTC. Residues: CASSLYRAYEQYF. The chain recombines TRBV28 with TRBJ2-7; D might be TRBD1 (6 bases). V lost 5 bases and J 2 bases, leaving 10 bases between the germline ends. Germline lookup yields CDR1 MDHEN and CDR2 SYDVKM. The CDR3 extends over 13 amino acids.

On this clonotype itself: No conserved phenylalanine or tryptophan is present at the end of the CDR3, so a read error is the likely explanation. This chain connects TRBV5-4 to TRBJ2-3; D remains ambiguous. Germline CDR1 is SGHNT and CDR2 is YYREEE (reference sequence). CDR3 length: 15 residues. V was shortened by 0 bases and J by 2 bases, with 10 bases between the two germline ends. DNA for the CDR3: TGTGCCAGCAGCTTGGCGCAGACTCTCACAGATACGCAGTATTGT. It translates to CASSLAQTLTDTQYC.

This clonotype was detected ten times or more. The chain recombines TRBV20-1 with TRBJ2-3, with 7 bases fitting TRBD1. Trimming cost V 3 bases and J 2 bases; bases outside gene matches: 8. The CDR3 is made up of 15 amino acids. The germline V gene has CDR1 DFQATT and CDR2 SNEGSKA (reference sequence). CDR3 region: CSASQGVTFTDTQYF. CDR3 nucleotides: TGCAGTGCTAGCCAGGGGGTTACTTTCACAGATACGCAGTATTTT.

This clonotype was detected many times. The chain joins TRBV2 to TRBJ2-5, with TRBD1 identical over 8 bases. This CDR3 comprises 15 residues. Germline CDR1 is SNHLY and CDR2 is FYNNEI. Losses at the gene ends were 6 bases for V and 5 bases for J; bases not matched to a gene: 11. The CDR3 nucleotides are TGTGCCAGCAGCCCTGGGACAGGCTCCTGGGAGACCCAGTACTTC. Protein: CASSPGTGSWETQYF. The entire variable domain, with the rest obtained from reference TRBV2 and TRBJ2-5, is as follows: EPEVTQTPSHQVTQMGQEVILRCVPISNHLYFYWYRQILGQKVEFLVSFYNNEISEKSEIFDDQFSVERPDGSNFTLKIRSTKLEDSAMYFCASSPGTGSWETQYFGPGTRLLVL.

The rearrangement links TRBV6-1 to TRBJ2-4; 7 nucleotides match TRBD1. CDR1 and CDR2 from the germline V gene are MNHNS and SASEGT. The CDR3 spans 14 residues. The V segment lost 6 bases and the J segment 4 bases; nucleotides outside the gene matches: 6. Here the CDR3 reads CASSPGTAKNIQYF. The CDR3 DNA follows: TGTGCCAGCAGCCCCGGGACAGCAAAAAACATTCAGTACTTC.

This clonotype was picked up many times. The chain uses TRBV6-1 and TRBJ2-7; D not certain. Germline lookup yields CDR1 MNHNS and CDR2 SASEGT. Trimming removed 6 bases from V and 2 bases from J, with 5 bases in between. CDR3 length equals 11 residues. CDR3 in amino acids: CASRNPYEQYF. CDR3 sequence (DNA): TGTGCCAGCAGGAACCCCTACGAGCAGTACTTC.